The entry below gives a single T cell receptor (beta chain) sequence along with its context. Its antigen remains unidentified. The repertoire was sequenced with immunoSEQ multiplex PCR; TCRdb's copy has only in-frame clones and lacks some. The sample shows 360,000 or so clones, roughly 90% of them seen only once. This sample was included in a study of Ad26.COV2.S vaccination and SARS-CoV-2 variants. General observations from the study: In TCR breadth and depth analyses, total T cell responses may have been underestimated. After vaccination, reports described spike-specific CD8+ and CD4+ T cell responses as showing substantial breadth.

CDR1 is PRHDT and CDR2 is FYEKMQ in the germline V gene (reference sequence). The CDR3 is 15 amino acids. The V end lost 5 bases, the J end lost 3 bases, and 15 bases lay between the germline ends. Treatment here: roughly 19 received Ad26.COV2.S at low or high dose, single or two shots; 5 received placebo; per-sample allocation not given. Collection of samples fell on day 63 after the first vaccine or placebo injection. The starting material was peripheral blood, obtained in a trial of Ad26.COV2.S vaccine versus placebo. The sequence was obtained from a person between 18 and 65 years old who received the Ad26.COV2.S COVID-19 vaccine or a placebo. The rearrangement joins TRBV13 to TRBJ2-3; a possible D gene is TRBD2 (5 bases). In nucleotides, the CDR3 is TGTGCCAGCAGCGCTCCGGAGGAGGAAACAGATACGCAGTATTTT. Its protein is CASSAPEEETDTQYF. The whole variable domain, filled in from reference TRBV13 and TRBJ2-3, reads AAGVIQSPRHLIKEKRETATLKCYPIPRHDTVYWYQQGPGQDPQFLISFYEKMQSDKGSIPDRFSAQQFSDYHSELNMSSLELGDSALYFCASSAPEEETDTQYFGPGTRLTVL.